This is a list of T cell receptor beta chains from one sample in a study of cytomegalovirus exposure and HLA in healthy donors. Profiled with immunoSEQ multiplex PCR; TCRdb holds only in-frame clones, not every one. The table records some 200,000 clones, under 85% of them present only once. Sequencing used PBMCs. These TCRs come from a middle-aged man in good health and CMV-seronegative. CDR3s include the opening cysteine and the closing phenylalanine or tryptophan. A D gene is named only where the DNA matches it firmly. Only part of the rows carry a size: once, few, many, or a class if the clone is expanded.

v_gene	d_gene	j_gene	abundance	CDR3nt	CDR3aa
TRBV6-6	TRBD1	TRBJ2-3	-	TGTGCCAGCCACTTTCGCGGACAGGGGTCAGATACGCAGTATTTT	CASHFRGQGSDTQYF
TRBV2	TRBD2	TRBJ2-5	-	TGTGCCAGCATCCTCTCTAGCGGTCTCGGAGGGGAGACCCAGTACTTC	CASILSSGLGGETQYF
TRBV12-5	TRBD1	TRBJ1-2	-	TGTGCTAGTGGTTCCGCCATGAGGACAGGGGTTGGGGACTACACCTTC	CASGSAMRTGVGDYTF
TRBV5-4	TRBD2	TRBJ2-7	few	TGTGCCAGCAGCAGCAAGACTAGCGGGAAGTACGAGCAGTACTTC	CASSSKTSGKYEQYF
TRBV7-7	TRBD2	TRBJ2-3	-	TGTGCTAGCAGCTTAGCTGGCCCGGGGGGAATAACAGATACGCAGTATTTT	CASSLAGPGGITDTQYF
TRBV6-5	TRBD2	TRBJ2-5	-	TGTGCCAGCAGTGGAGGGGGACTAGCGGCAGAGACCCAGTACTTC	CASSGGGLAAETQYF
TRBV14	-	TRBJ2-3	-	TGTGCCAGCAGCCAAGTCAGGAATCATTACAACACAGATACGCAGTATTTT	CASSQVRNHYNTDTQYF
TRBV27	TRBD1	TRBJ1-1	few	TGTGCCAGCAGTTTAATCCAGGGGGCAGCCACTGAAGCTTTCTTT	CASSLIQGAATEAFF
TRBV7-9	TRBD1	TRBJ1-1	-	TGTGCCAGCAGCCCACAGGGGTACACTGAAGCTTTCTTT	CASSPQGYTEAFF
TRBV29-1	-	TRBJ1-2	-	TGCAGCGTTGGCGGAGAACTCTATGGCTACACCTTC	CSVGGELYGYTF
TRBV9	-	TRBJ1-2	-	TGTGCCAGCAGCGTACAGGGTGGCCCCTATGGCTACACCTTC	CASSVQGGPYGYTF
TRBV10-3	-	TRBJ2-1	once	TGTGCCATCAGTGAGAATAGAGAGCAGTTCTTC	CAISENREQFF
TRBV6-4	TRBD2	TRBJ2-2	-	TGTGCCAGCCGTATGGTAGCGGGAGCTAGCACCGGGGAGCTGTTTTTT	CASRMVAGASTGELFF
TRBV7-9	TRBD1	TRBJ1-1	-	TGTGCCAGCAGCAGGAGGGGACAGGGGAGGAATAAGAACACTGAAGCTTTCTTT	CASSRRGQGRNKNTEAFF
TRBV5-1	-	TRBJ1-5	-	TGCGCCAGCAGCCATCCAGGGTCTCAGCCCCAGCATTTT	CASSHPGSQPQHF
TRBV7-9	TRBD1	TRBJ1-1	-	TGTTCCAGCAGCTACCGAGACCCCAGTACAGGGGGAGCTTTCTTT	CSSSYRDPSTGGAFF
TRBV19	-	TRBJ1-1	-	TGTGCCAGTAGTATATCAGGGGTCCGCACTGAAGCTTTCTTT	CASSISGVRTEAFF
TRBV7-2	-	TRBJ2-7	once	TGTGCCAGCAGCTTAGCGGACAGAACCTACGAGCAGTACTTC	CASSLADRTYEQYF
TRBV7-2	TRBD2	TRBJ2-3	-	TGTGCCAGCAGCTTAGCGGCGACTAGCGGGGGGTATTCAGATACGCAGTATTTT	CASSLAATSGGYSDTQYF
TRBV5-1	-	TRBJ1-2	-	TGCGCCAGCAGCTTGGCCGAGGGAATGCGGGGCTACACCTTC	CASSLAEGMRGYTF
TRBV18	-	TRBJ2-2	-	TGTGCCAGCTCACCAACTACGACCGGGGAGCTGTTTTTT	CASSPTTTGELFF
TRBV5-4	TRBD1	TRBJ1-3	-	TGTGCCAGCAGCTTAGAAGGGACAGGGGTCAGGACCATATATTTT	CASSLEGTGVRTIYF
TRBV18	TRBD1	TRBJ1-3	-	TGTGCCAGCTCACCAGAAGACGGGGACAGAGGAGATAGCTCTGGAAACACCATATATTTT	CASSPEDGDRGDSSGNTIYF
TRBV7-9	-	TRBJ1-5	-	TGTGCCAGCAGCTTAAATGATGTGAACTCCCAGCATTTT	CASSLNDVNSQHF